This T cell receptor (beta chain) was found in a study of identical twins. A single record per CDR3 protein comes from TCRdb applying MiXCR to the 5' RACE reads. The sample has 400,000 to 500,000 distinct CDR3 sequences; roughly 18% are singletons. The CDR3 extends over 15 amino acids. In germline, CDR1 is SGHVS, CDR2 FQNEAQ. V shed 3 bases and J shed 3 bases, with 13 bases lying between them. Source material: naive T cells sorted from blood. This sequence originates from a man aged 50 or older in good health. The V call is TRBV7-8, the J call TRBJ2-3, with D tentatively TRBD2 (5 bases). The CDR3 DNA reads as TGTGCCAGCAGCTTTTGGGAGTTGGAGACAGATACGCAGTATTTT. Protein product: CASSFWELETDTQYF.